This TCR beta chain derives from a study of OX40 agonist ivuxolimab in advanced cancers. Overall study: All patients had ivuxolimab intravenously every 2 weeks at 0.01 to 10 mg/kg. Three patients, one with hepatocellular carcinoma and two with cutaneous melanoma, achieved partial responses.

Trimming cost V 5 bases and J 3 bases, with 14 bases left between them. CDR1 SEHNR and CDR2 FQNEAQ come from the germline V gene (reference sequence). This CDR3 is built from 15 residues. Assay: immunoSEQ multiplex PCR; the TCRdb copy retains only in-frame clones and omits some. This sample yields over 75,000 clones, of which over 75% are seen a single time; about 4.5% belongs to the top ten. The sequence came from an adult with an advanced solid tumor such as melanoma, head and neck, liver or kidney cancer. The V call is TRBV7-9, the J call TRBJ1-3; D may be TRBD1 (5 bases). Source: CD4+ or CD8+ T cells sorted from blood, taken in a trial of the OX40 agonist ivuxolimab. The CDR3 spells CASSQDSGLGNTIYF. In nucleotides, the CDR3 is TGTGCCAGCAGCCAAGACAGCGGGCTTGGAAACACCATATATTTT. The whole variable domain, filled in from reference TRBV7-9 and TRBJ1-3, reads DTGVSQNPRHKITKRGQNVTFRCDPISEHNRLYWYRQTLGQGPEFLTYFQNEAQLEKSRLLSDRFSAERPKGSFSTLEIQRTEQGDSAMYLCASSQDSGLGNTIYFGEGSWLTVV.